The text below deals with one T cell receptor beta chain. Using immunoSEQ multiplex PCR, the repertoire was profiled, and TCRdb retains in-frame clones only, with some absent. The sample records over 250,000 clones, around 90% being singletons. The sample is drawn from a study of blood T cell repertoires in COVID-19. Across the study: From the United States, Italy and Spain came samples of acute and convalescent COVID-19. T cells, B-cell-depleted T cells, or PBMCs supplied cDNA or gDNA.

Trimming at V came to 4 bases and at J to 0 bases, leaving 7 bases not matched to a gene. The CDR3 consists of 16 residues. Germline V CDR1 and CDR2: SGHDT, YYEEEE. Cohort 3 recovered donors had two negative PCRs, clearance, or symptom resolution. V gene TRBV5-6 combines with J gene TRBJ1-3, with TRBD1 matching 7 bases. The sequenced sample was PBMCs or T cells enriched from blood (not recorded which). This receptor was identified in a woman between 50 and 59 years old who had recovered from COVID-19. For the CDR3, the DNA is TGTGCCAGCAGCCAATCCTGGGACAGCTCTGGAAACACCATATATTTT. Encoded protein: CASSQSWDSSGNTIYF.